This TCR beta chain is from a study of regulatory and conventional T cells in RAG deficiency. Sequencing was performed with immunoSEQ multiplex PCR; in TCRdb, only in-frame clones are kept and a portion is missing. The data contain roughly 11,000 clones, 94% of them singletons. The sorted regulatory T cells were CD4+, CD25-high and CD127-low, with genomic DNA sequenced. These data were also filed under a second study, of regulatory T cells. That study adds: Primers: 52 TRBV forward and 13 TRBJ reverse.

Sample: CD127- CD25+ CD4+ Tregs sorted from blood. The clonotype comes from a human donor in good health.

In DNA form, the CDR3 reads TGTGCCAGCAACAGAAACGACGGCGGCTACACCTTC. This sequence encodes CASNRNDGGYTF. V and J are TRBV6-5 and TRBJ1-2; no reliable D call. This CDR3 contains 12 residues. CDR1 and CDR2 from the germline V gene are MNHEY and SVGAGI. V was shortened by 7 bases and J by 8 bases, with 14 bases between the two germline ends.